A single T cell receptor beta chain is shown here with its context. Its antigen is unknown. This sample is part of a study of post-analysis software for immune sequencing data. The TCR beta cDNA libraries contained unique molecular identifiers. Roughly 500,000 cDNA molecules came from around 1 to 9.1 million T cells. TCRdb called the PCR reads again in MiXCR, with one record for every CDR3 protein. The sample holds about 820,000 distinct CDR3 sequences; roughly 58% are singletons and the top ten take roughly 4.4%. The study, taken as a whole, reports: Samples sharing a preparation batch grouped tightly together when assessed by F measure. Comparison with controls showed significantly lower normalized Chao1 diversity in multiple sclerosis patients. Included in a set of five TRBV segments more frequent in patients than controls were TRBV5-6, TRBV5-1 and TRBV20-1.

V lost 0 bases, J lost 6 bases, and 9 bases lay in between. CDR1 SEHNR and CDR2 FQNEAQ come from the germline V gene (reference sequence). The CDR3 extends over 14 amino acids. This TCR derives from a girl between 5 and 17 years old with multiple sclerosis. Sample: blood. This sequence joins TRBV7-9 and TRBJ2-1, with unresolved D. CDR3 in amino acids: CASSLALDGNEQFF. CDR3 coding DNA: TGTGCCAGCAGCTTAGCGCTAGATGGCAATGAGCAGTTCTTC.